This entry lists 13 T cell receptor beta chains sequenced from one sample in a study of blood T cell repertoires in COVID-19. The assay was immunoSEQ multiplex PCR, and TCRdb's table has in-frame clones only and misses some. The sample yields roughly 68,000 clones, around nine tenths seen once. What was sequenced was peripheral blood. Every receptor here comes from a man aged 40-50 years with COVID-19, enrolled during active disease.

The chain combines TRBV7-9 with TRBJ1-1, with D unresolved. V was trimmed by 0 bases and J by 5 bases, leaving 10 bases between them. This CDR3 contains 14 residues. Germline values: CDR1 SEHNR, CDR2 FQNEAQ (reference sequence). The CDR3 spells CASSLAGGVTEAFF. Written as DNA, the CDR3 is TGTGCCAGCAGCTTAGCTGGCGGGGTTACTGAAGCTTTCTTT.

This clone was seen just once. The chain joins TRBV30 to TRBJ2-3; TRBD2 is a possible D gene (6 bases). The CDR3 is 21 residues long. Germline CDR1 is GTSNPN and CDR2 is SVGIG (reference sequence). Trimming took off 0 bases at V and 3 bases at J, with 31 bases between the two ends. The CDR3, as DNA: TGTGCCTGGAGTGTACGGAGAGGGCGGGGCTTCCCCGGGCAACGGACAGATACGCAGTATTTT. This codes for CAWSVRRGRGFPGQRTDTQYF.

The chain couples TRBV14 to TRBJ2-7, with 7 bases aligning to TRBD1. There are 15 residues in the CDR3. CDR1 and CDR2 from the germline V gene are SGHDN and FVKESK. The ends lost 5 bases at V and 1 base at J; junction bases unmatched: 8. The CDR3 loop reads CASSLLSGGSYEQYF. The CDR3 DNA is TGTGCCAGCAGCTTGCTTTCAGGGGGATCCTACGAGCAGTACTTC.

The chain is built from TRBV12-3 or TRBV12-4 and TRBJ1-6, with D hard to call. This CDR3 is 13 amino acids long. Trimming shortened V by 2 bases and J by 6 bases, and 5 bases separated the two germline ends. The CDR3, as DNA: TGTGCCAGCAGTTTACGGAGTAATTCACCCCTCCACTTT. This translates into CASSLRSNSPLHF.

The chain couples TRBV2 to TRBJ1-6; D ambiguous. The CDR3 consists of 14 residues. Trimming stripped 5 bases from V and 6 bases from J, with 11 bases between. Germline values: CDR1 SNHLY, CDR2 FYNNEI. The CDR3 protein is CASSFRVLNSPLHF. DNA of the CDR3: TGTGCCAGCAGTTTCCGGGTCCTTAATTCACCCCTCCACTTT.

The rearrangement uses TRBV12-5 and TRBJ2-7; 10 nucleotides match TRBD1. The J segment lost 3 bases and the V segment lost 2 bases, leaving 4 bases of the junction unmatched. CDR1 is LGHNT, CDR2 FRNRAP, per germline. This CDR3 comprises 15 residues. The CDR3 sequence is CASGLFRDRGYEQYF. CDR3 coding DNA: TGTGCTAGTGGTTTGTTCCGGGACAGGGGCTACGAGCAGTACTTC.

In DNA form, the CDR3 reads TGTGCCAGTAGTATTAGGGACTCTGAGACCCAGTACTTC. Protein sequence: CASSIRDSETQYF. The gene calls are TRBV19 and TRBJ2-5; the D gene is possibly TRBD2 (6 bases). Deletions cut 3 bases from V and 5 bases from J, with 10 bases between. The germline gives CDR1 LNHDA, CDR2 SQIVND (reference sequence). This CDR3 spans 13 amino acids.

The chain recombines TRBV6-2 or TRBV6-3 with TRBJ2-5, with D maybe TRBD1 (6 bases). The CDR3 is made up of 17 amino acids. Germline loops: CDR1 MNHEY, CDR2 SVGEGT. Between the trimmed V and J ends, which lost 0 bases and 4 bases, there was a span of 18 bases. The CDR3 reads CASSYSTGSDQRETQYF. DNA of the CDR3: TGTGCCAGCAGTTACTCGACAGGTTCGGACCAGAGAGAGACCCAGTACTTC.

This chain connects TRBV5-1 to TRBJ2-1, with a weak D call TRBD2 (7 bases). The CDR3 length is 17 residues. The germline gives CDR1 SGHRS, CDR2 YFSETQ. Between the trimmed V and J ends, which lost 0 bases and 0 bases, there was a span of 13 bases. The DNA of the CDR3 is TGCGCCAGCAGCTTGGACGCGGCGGGGGCCTCCTACAATGAGCAGTTCTTC. Encoded protein: CASSLDAAGASYNEQFF. Full variable domain (missing parts from reference TRBV5-1 and TRBJ2-1): KAGVTQTPRYLIKTRGQQVTLSCSPISGHRSVSWYQQTPGQGLQFLFEYFSETQRNKGNFPGRFSGRQFSNSRSEMNVSTLELGDSALYLCASSLDAAGASYNEQFFGPGTRLTVL.

In its sample, this clone was seen a few times. This chain connects TRBV7-9 to TRBJ2-7; D uncertain. This CDR3 spans 13 amino acids. The V gene's germline CDR1 is SEHNR and CDR2 FQNEAQ (reference sequence). The V gene lost 3 bases and the J gene lost 2 bases, with 8 bases spanning the gap. In DNA form, the CDR3 reads TGTGCCAGCAGCTTTGGCCAGGCCTACGAGCAGTACTTC. Translating gives CASSFGQAYEQYF. Combining the CDR3 with reference TRBV7-9 and TRBJ2-7 gives the whole variable domain DTGVSQNPRHKITKRGQNVTFRCDPISEHNRLYWYRQTLGQGPEFLTYFQNEAQLEKSRLLSDRFSAERPKGSFSTLEIQRTEQGDSAMYLCASSFGQAYEQYFGPGTRLTVT.

The rearrangement uses TRBV28 and TRBJ1-1; no clear D. With 2 bases removed from V and 1 base from J, the gap between germline ends came to 8 bases. From germline, CDR1 is MDHEN and CDR2 SYDVKM. The CDR3 length is 14 residues. The chain's CDR3 is CASSLGERNTEAFF. The CDR3 DNA is TGTGCCAGCAGTTTAGGAGAAAGGAACACTGAAGCTTTCTTT.

V gene TRBV5-1 combines with J gene TRBJ2-3, with 8 nucleotides matching TRBD2. The germline V gene has CDR1 SGHRS and CDR2 YFSETQ. The CDR3 covers 16 residues. J gave up 4 bases and V 0 bases, and 7 bases lay outside the gene matches. As DNA, the CDR3 is TGCGCCAGCAGCTTGGGGTCCGGGGGGGCGCCAGATACGCAGTATTTT. Its protein product is CASSLGSGGAPDTQYF.

The chain recombines TRBV6-2 or TRBV6-3 with TRBJ1-2; 9 bases are shared with TRBD1. J lost 8 bases, V lost 0 bases, and 4 bases had no gene match. The germline V gene has CDR1 MNHEY and CDR2 SVGEGT. This CDR3 region has 14 residues. The CDR3: CASSYSGQGEGYTF. For the CDR3, the DNA is TGTGCCAGCAGTTACTCGGGACAGGGTGAAGGCTACACCTTC.